This T cell receptor beta chain was identified during a study of cytomegalovirus exposure and HLA in healthy donors. Findings and limits, study-wide: By a later analysis, the bulk of CMV-associated TCR beta chains appeared HLA-restricted. Highly shared sequence variants in one cluster were likely a sequencing artifact.

This clone turned up a few times. Its antigen is still unknown. The donors comprised healthy bone marrow donors. The PCR used 60 Vbeta and 13 Jbeta primers. Only in-frame clones appear in the TCRdb table, and some are missing; sequencing was by immunoSEQ multiplex PCR. The data contain 100,000 to 130,000 clones, roughly 82% of them singletons. The sample taken for sequencing was PBMCs. This TCR came from a male donor in good health and CMV-seronegative.

Written as DNA, the CDR3 is TGTGCCAGCAGCGCGTTGACAGGTTTCGGAAACGAGCAGTACTTC. Protein: CASSALTGFGNEQYF. V is TRBV5-6 and J is TRBJ2-5; a weak D match, TRBD1 (6 bases). The J call may be incorrect, as the DNA end agrees better with TRBJ2-7. CDR3 length equals 15 residues. The germline V gene has CDR1 SGHDT and CDR2 YYEEEE.